These 4 T cell receptor beta chains were all obtained from the same sample, sequenced in a study of human T cells and chemical hapten exposure. MiXCR was run by TCRdb on the RACE reads, yielding one entry per CDR3 protein. The table lists tens of thousands of distinct CDR3 sequences, about 11% of them singletons. Stated time point: pre-sensitization, week 0. The treatment: therapeutic diphenylcyclopropenone sensitization with weekly scalp DPC. This sample comprised whole blood, obtained in connection with sensitization to the hapten diphenylcyclopropenone (DPC). All receptors derive from a middle-aged woman with alopecia areata. Some clones in this sample may be carry-over from other donors' samples.

This clonotype was seen repeatedly, ten times or more. The chain carries TRBV29-1 and TRBJ1-3, with no clear D. Germline-derived CDR1 and CDR2 are SQVTM and ANQGSEA. CDR3 length: 11 residues. Trimming stripped 7 bases from V and 4 bases from J, with 8 bases between. CDR3 DNA: TGCAGCGCGAGGGCCGGAAACACCATATATTTT. It encodes CSARAGNTIYF.

This clonotype occurred a few times. The chain combines TRBV11-1 with TRBJ2-4; possible D gene TRBD2, 6 bases. Germline V lookup: CDR1 SGHAT, CDR2 FQDESV (reference sequence). The CDR3 has 16 amino acids. The V gene lost 3 bases and the J gene lost 2 bases, with 14 bases spanning the gap. This CDR3 is CASSFRDGSTKNIQYF. CDR3 sequence (DNA): TGTGCCAGCAGCTTCCGGGACGGGAGCACCAAAAACATTCAGTACTTC.

This clonotype appeared many times. V and J are TRBV12-3 or TRBV12-4 and TRBJ1-5; tentative D call: TRBD1 (5 bases). V shed 2 bases and J shed 3 bases, with 14 bases lying between them. The CDR3 runs to 16 residues. The CDR3 is CASSLRLGGVNQPQHF. CDR3 coding DNA: TGTGCCAGCAGTTTAAGGTTGGGGGGGGTCAATCAGCCCCAGCATTTT.

This chain uses TRBV6-2 or TRBV6-3 with TRBJ2-1; possibly TRBD1 for D (8 bases). Germline CDR1 MNHEY, CDR2 SVGEGT. V lost 7 bases and J 2 bases, leaving 15 bases between the germline ends. This CDR3 region has 15 residues. CDR3 loop: CASTTGGGPYNEQFF. Written as DNA, the CDR3 is TGTGCCAGCACCACAGGGGGGGGGCCCTACAATGAGCAGTTCTTC.